Described below is a single TCR beta chain sequence and its context. The method was immunoSEQ multiplex PCR; TCRdb's version includes in-frame clones alone and lacks a portion of them. The data contain some 1.4 million clones, 95% to 97% of them singletons. The source of the sample is a study of shared clonotypes between healthy human individuals. This CDR3 is built from 16 residues. The V and J ends lost 0 bases and 6 bases respectively, with 14 bases between them. CDR1 is MNHEY, CDR2 SVGAGI, per germline. Sequencing used naive CD4+ T cells sorted from blood. Noted subset: CD45RA+ positively selected. This receptor was obtained from a man aged 30 to 39 in good health. The rearrangement links TRBV6-5 to TRBJ2-2; D is undetermined. The CDR3 sequence: CASSYSELPFPGELFF. In nucleotides, the CDR3 is TGTGCCAGCAGTTACTCGGAACTGCCCTTTCCCGGGGAGCTGTTTTTT.